Reported below is one T cell receptor delta chain. The antigen this receptor binds is unknown. Per-base qualities were not stored, and no clone one base away is much larger. This record comes from a study of gamma-delta T cells after stem cell transplantation (dated by TCRdb to 2016 to 2018). The library was produced with RT-PCR. The instrument was an Illumina MiSeq. Clonotypes were called again by TCRdb from the public reads via CATT, and duplicate nucleotide sequences were then merged into one entry. This sample has over 1,500 delta-chain clones in its table, and approximately 15% of those were observed once. The top ten clonotypes cover 28% of the sample. The CDR3 starts with the cysteine, ends with the phenylalanine, and has 18 residues. Only the CDR3 region is kept as DNA, spanning 54 bases read in frame from base 1. From V the trimming removes 0 bases and from J it removes 2 bases, while the gene matches leave 8 bases of the junction unaccounted for. For CDR1 and CDR2, the germline V gene lists GEAIGNYY and EKD.

Input material: gamma-delta T cells. In this chain, TRDV2 is recombined with TRDJ1; 13 bases in the middle match TRDD3. Here the J gene was assigned by germline matching of the DNA, as TCRdb has none. The receptor's source is a human donor. It is not recorded whose cells these are; they may come from a transplant donor. The CDR3 has the sequence CACDTVGTGGYETDKLIF. The DNA sequence is given as TGTGCCTGTGACACCGTCGGGACTGGGGGATACGAAACCGATAAACTCATCTTT.